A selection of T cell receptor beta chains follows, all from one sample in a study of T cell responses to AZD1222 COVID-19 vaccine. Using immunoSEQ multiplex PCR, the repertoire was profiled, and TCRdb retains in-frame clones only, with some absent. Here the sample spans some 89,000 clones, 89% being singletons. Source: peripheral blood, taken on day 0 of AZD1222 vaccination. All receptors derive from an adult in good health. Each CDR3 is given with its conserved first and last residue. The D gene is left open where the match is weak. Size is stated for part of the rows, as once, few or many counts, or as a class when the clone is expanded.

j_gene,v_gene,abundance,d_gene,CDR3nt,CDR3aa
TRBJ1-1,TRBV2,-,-,TGTGCCAGCAGGCCAACACAGCACACTGAAGCTTTCTTT,CASRPTQHTEAFF
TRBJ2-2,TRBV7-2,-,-,TGTGCCAGCAGCTTAGAGCCCGGACTAGCAGGGGGTCGGATCGGGGAGCTGTTTTTT,CASSLEPGLAGGRIGELFF
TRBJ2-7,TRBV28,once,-,TGTGCCAGCAGTCTTAAGCCGGTCGAGCAGTACTTC,CASSLKPVEQYF
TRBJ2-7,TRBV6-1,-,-,TGTGCCAGCAGTCCCAAGGGACTGGCAAACGAGCAGTACTTC,CASSPKGLANEQYF
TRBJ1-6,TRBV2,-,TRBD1,TGTGCCAGCAGTGATAGGGACAGGGTTGGATCACCCCTCCACTTT,CASSDRDRVGSPLHF
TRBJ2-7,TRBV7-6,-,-,TGTGCCAGCAGCCCTCGGACGGGAAGCTACGAGCAGTACTTC,CASSPRTGSYEQYF
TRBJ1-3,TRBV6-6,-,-,TGTGCCAGCAGGATACAGAGCTCTGGAAACACCATATATTTT,CASRIQSSGNTIYF
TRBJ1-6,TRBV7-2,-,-,TGTGCCAGCAGCTTAGAGGCGCTTTCGAATTCACCCCTCCACTTT,CASSLEALSNSPLHF
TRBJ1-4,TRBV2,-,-,TGTGCCAGCAGTGAAGTTTTTGGTAATGAAAAACTGTTTTTT,CASSEVFGNEKLFF
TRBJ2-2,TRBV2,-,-,TGTGCCAGCAGTGTAAGGGCGGCCGGGGAGCTGTTTTTT,CASSVRAAGELFF
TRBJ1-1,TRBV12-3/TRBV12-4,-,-,TGTGCCAGCAGTTTATGGAGGACTGAAGCTTTCTTT,CASSLWRTEAFF
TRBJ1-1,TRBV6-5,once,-,TGTGCCAGCAGGTTGACAGGGAACACTGAAGCTTTCTTT,CASRLTGNTEAFF
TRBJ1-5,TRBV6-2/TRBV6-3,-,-,TGTGCCAGCAGTTACTCATATCAGCCCCAGCATTTT,CASSYSYQPQHF
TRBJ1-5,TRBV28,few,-,TGTGCCAGCATGCCCGGCGGCAGAGATAGCAATCAGCCCCAGCATTTT,CASMPGGRDSNQPQHF
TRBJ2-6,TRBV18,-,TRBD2,TGTGCCAGCTCACCAGGAAGCGGGACCTCTGGGGCCAACGTCCTGACTTTC,CASSPGSGTSGANVLTF
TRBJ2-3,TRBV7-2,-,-,TGTGCCAGCAGCTTAGCTGGCGGGGGCGGGACAGATACGCAGTATTTT,CASSLAGGGGTDTQYF
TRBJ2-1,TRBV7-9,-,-,TGTGCCAGCAGCTTAGGTGCCTACCAAGATGAGCAGTTCTTC,CASSLGAYQDEQFF
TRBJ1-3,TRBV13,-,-,TGTGCCAGCAGCTCAGACCTATCTGGAAACACCATATATTTT,CASSSDLSGNTIYF
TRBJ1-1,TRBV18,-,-,TGTGCCAGCTCACTTTCTAGGGGAAACACTGAAGCTTTCTTT,CASSLSRGNTEAFF
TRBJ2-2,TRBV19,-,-,TGTGCCAGTACTGATCCCCGGCGGGGTAACACCGGGGAGCTGTTTTTT,CASTDPRRGNTGELFF
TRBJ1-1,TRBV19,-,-,TGTGCCAGTAGTATAGCGCCAGGAGGAGAGGGCACTGAAGCTTTCTTT,CASSIAPGGEGTEAFF
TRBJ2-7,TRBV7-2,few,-,TGTGCCAGCAGTGGGGGTTCCTCCTACGAGCAGTACTTC,CASSGGSSYEQYF
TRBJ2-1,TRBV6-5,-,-,TGTGCCAGCAGGGTCGGAGTTGGCGATGAGCAGTTCTTC,CASRVGVGDEQFF
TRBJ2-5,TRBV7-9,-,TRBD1,TGTGCCAGCAGCTTACCACAGGGGGTTCAAGAGACCCAGTACTTC,CASSLPQGVQETQYF
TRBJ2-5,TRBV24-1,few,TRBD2,TGTGCCACCAGTGACTCTAGCGGGGAGCGACGGGAGACCCAGTACTTC,CATSDSSGERRETQYF
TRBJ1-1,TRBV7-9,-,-,TGTGCCAGCACCAGGGACGTCGAGGGTAATGAAGCTTTCTTT,CASTRDVEGNEAFF
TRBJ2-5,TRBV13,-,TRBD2,TGTGCCAGCAGCCGGGGACTAGCGGGAGAGACCCAGTACTTC,CASSRGLAGETQYF
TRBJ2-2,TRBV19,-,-,TGTGCCAGTAGTATAGGTACCGGGGAGCTGTTTTTT,CASSIGTGELFF
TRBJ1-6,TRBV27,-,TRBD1,TGTGCCAGCGGGTGGACAGGGGGAATCAATAATTCACCCCTCCACTTT,CASGWTGGINNSPLHF
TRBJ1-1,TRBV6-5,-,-,TGTGCCAGCAGTTACTCAAGTAGCACTGAAGCTTTCTTT,CASSYSSSTEAFF
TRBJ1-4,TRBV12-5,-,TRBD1,TGTGCTAGTGGTTTGGGAACCGGGACAGTTAATGAAAAACTGTTTTTT,CASGLGTGTVNEKLFF
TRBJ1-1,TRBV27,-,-,TGTGCCAGCAGGTTGGAGTCGTACACTGAAGCTTTCTTT,CASRLESYTEAFF
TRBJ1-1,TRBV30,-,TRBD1,TGTGCCTGGAGTCGACCGGGACAGGGGATTTTAGAAGCTTTCTTT,CAWSRPGQGILEAFF
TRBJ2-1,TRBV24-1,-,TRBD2,TGTGCCACCAGTGATTCTCGTTCAACTAGCGGGGTGGGCAATGAGCAGTTCTTC,CATSDSRSTSGVGNEQFF
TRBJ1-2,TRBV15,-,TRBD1,TGTGCCACCAGCAGAGATAAGGGACAGAACACCTTC,CATSRDKGQNTF
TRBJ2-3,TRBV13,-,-,TGTGCCAGCAGCTTAGGATCATTGGGATCAGATACGCAGTATTTT,CASSLGSLGSDTQYF
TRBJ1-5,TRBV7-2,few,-,TGTGCCAGCAGCACCCACGGGGGGAGCAATCAGCCCCAGCATTTT,CASSTHGGSNQPQHF
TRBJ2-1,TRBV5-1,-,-,TGCGCCAGCAGCTTGGAAGTGGGATATAGTGAGCAGTTCTTC,CASSLEVGYSEQFF
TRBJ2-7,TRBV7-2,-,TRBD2,TGTGCCAGCAGCCCAGGGACTAGCGCCTACGAGCAGTACTTC,CASSPGTSAYEQYF
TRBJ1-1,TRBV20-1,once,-,TGCAGTGCTAGGGACGGTGAAGCTTTCTTT,CSARDGEAFF
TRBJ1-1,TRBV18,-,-,TGTGCCAGCTCACCAAATCGGGTTTTGAGATCGAACACTGAAGCTTTCTTT,CASSPNRVLRSNTEAFF
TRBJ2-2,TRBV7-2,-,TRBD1,TGTGCCAGCAGCGGTGGGACAGGGTACACCGGGGAGCTGTTTTTT,CASSGGTGYTGELFF
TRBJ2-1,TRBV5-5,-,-,TGTGCCAGCAGCCTCCTCCCTAGCCACAATGAGCAGTTCTTC,CASSLLPSHNEQFF
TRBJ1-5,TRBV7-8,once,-,TGTGCCAGCAGCTTAGTGCGTGGTAGCAATCAGCCCCAGCATTTT,CASSLVRGSNQPQHF
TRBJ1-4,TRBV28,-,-,TGTGCCAGCAGTTTAATCAGTGCAACTAATGAAAAACTGTTTTTT,CASSLISATNEKLFF
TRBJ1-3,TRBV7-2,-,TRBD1,TGTGCCAGCAGGGCAGGGGGCGCCGAGAACACCATATATTTT,CASRAGGAENTIYF
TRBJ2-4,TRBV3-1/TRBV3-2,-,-,TGTGCCAGCAGCCAAGCGGGGCGTCTTAAGTACTTC,CASSQAGRLKYF
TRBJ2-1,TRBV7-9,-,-,TGTGCCAGCAGCGACGGGAGAGACGGAGCCTACAATGAGCAGTTCTTC,CASSDGRDGAYNEQFF
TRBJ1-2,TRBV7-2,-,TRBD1,TGTGCCAGCAGCCGGGACAGGGGCTATGGCTACACCTTC,CASSRDRGYGYTF